This T cell receptor beta chain was obtained from a study of control samples from healthy donors and cancer patients. TCRdb's copy holds only in-frame clones and misses some; the assay was immunoSEQ multiplex PCR. The sample gives under 200,000 clones, roughly 91% of which show up once; about 1.6% is in the top ten. The source material was blood. This TCR derives from a woman aged 25 to 39 in good health.

For the CDR3, the DNA is TGTGCCAGCAGCTTACTATCGGAGACCCAGTACTTC. Its protein product is CASSLLSETQYF. The chain is built from TRBV7-6 and TRBJ2-5; D is undetermined. The V end lost 2 bases, the J end lost 5 bases, and 6 bases lay between the germline ends. The CDR3 has 12 residues. Per the germline V gene, CDR1 is SGHVS and CDR2 is FNYEAQ. Using reference TRBV7-6 and TRBJ2-5 for the parts outside the CDR3, the full variable domain is GAGVSQSPRYKVTKRGQDVALRCDPISGHVSLYWYRQALGQGPEFLTYFNYEAQQDKSGLPNDRFSAERPEGSISTLTIQRTEQRDSAMYRCASSLLSETQYFGPGTRLLVL.